A single sample is the source of the 15 T cell receptor beta chains below, sequenced in a study of CXCR3-negative and CXCR3-positive naive CD8 T cells. Libraries were UMI-labeled 5' RACE TRB cDNA. From its re-call of the 5' RACE reads, TCRdb lists each CDR3 protein once, without DNA. This specimen shows about 56,000 distinct CDR3 sequences; the ten leading clones hold 20% to 25%. Sequencing was carried out using memory CD8+ T cells from blood. The source is a human donor in good health. Some clones in this sample may be carry-over from other donors' samples.

The chain employs TRBV9 and TRBJ2-2. The CDR3 spans 16 residues. The germline V gene has CDR1 SGDLS and CDR2 YYNGEE. This CDR3 reads CASSAADLWNTGELFF.

The rearrangement uses TRBV27 and TRBJ2-5; absent DNA, TCRdb's TRBD2 call cannot be checked. The CDR3 covers 16 residues. In germline, CDR1 is MNHEY, CDR2 SMNVEV (reference sequence). The CDR3 sequence: CASSLGLAGGKETQYF.

The V and J genes are TRBV6-5 and TRBJ2-5; checking the TCRdb D call of TRBD1 is not possible without DNA. Germline CDR1 is MNHEY and CDR2 is SVGAGI. CDR3 length equals 13 residues. The CDR3 sequence is CASSPDRGETQYF.

The CDR3 spells CASSLMGGPKDEQFF. This chain joins TRBV7-3 and TRBJ2-1; TCRdb lists TRBD1, though no DNA is available to test this call. The CDR3 has 15 amino acids. Looked up from germline, CDR1 is SGHTA and CDR2 is FQGTGA.

V is TRBV5-1 and J is TRBJ2-7. The CDR3 is made up of 17 amino acids. In germline, CDR1 is SGHRS, CDR2 YFSETQ. CDR3 in amino acids: CASSFGFLAGRYDEQYF.

V usage is TRBV7-9 and J usage is TRBJ1-5; the TCRdb call, TRBD1, lacks DNA for checking. Germline CDR1 SEHNR, CDR2 FQNEAQ (reference sequence). The CDR3 runs 15 residues. The CDR3 reads CASSLGQYSNQPQHF.

The chain has TRBV5-6 and TRBJ2-1. The CDR3 contains 14 residues. CDR1 and CDR2 from the germline V gene are SGHDT and YYEEEE. The CDR3: CASSWSGSYNEQFF.

J is TRBJ2-3 and V is TRBV27. The V gene's germline CDR1 is MNHEY and CDR2 SMNVEV (reference sequence). The CDR3 is 14 residues long. The CDR3: CASSLTDPTDTQYF.

CDR3 protein: CASSQASGGRKEAFF. J is TRBJ1-1 and V is TRBV3-1. Germline values: CDR1 LGHDT, CDR2 YNNKEL (reference sequence). The CDR3 contains 15 residues.

The V call is TRBV20-1, the J call TRBJ1-1; TCRdb lists TRBD1, though no DNA is available to test this call. Germline loops: CDR1 DFQATT, CDR2 SNEGSKA (reference sequence). There are 13 residues in the CDR3. The CDR3 sequence: CSARTDRVTEAFF.

The chain couples TRBV12-3 or TRBV12-4 to TRBJ2-7; without DNA, the TCRdb call of TRBD1 cannot be checked. This CDR3 contains 14 residues. CDR3: CASSFPLSGGEQYF.

The V call is TRBV10-3, the J call TRBJ2-3; TCRdb designates TRBD2, a call that cannot be tested without DNA. In germline, CDR1 is ENHRY, CDR2 SYGVKD. The CDR3 sequence is 16 residues long. The CDR3 protein is CAISESDLADTDTQYF.

This CDR3 reads CASSPRELVSEQFF. The V and J genes are TRBV4-1 and TRBJ2-1; TCRdb calls TRBD2, which cannot be checked without DNA. The germline CDR1 and CDR2 sequences are MGHRA and YSYEKL. The CDR3 consists of 14 residues.

This chain connects TRBV12-3 or TRBV12-4 to TRBJ1-1; TCRdb gives TRBD1 as the D gene, but with no DNA this cannot be confirmed. CDR3 length: 11 residues. The CDR3 here is CASSWDSTAFF.

The chain combines TRBV12-3 or TRBV12-4 with TRBJ2-1; the TCRdb D gene call, TRBD1, has no DNA to confirm it. The CDR3 is 16 amino acids. CDR3 region: CASSSLGQGNYNEQFF.